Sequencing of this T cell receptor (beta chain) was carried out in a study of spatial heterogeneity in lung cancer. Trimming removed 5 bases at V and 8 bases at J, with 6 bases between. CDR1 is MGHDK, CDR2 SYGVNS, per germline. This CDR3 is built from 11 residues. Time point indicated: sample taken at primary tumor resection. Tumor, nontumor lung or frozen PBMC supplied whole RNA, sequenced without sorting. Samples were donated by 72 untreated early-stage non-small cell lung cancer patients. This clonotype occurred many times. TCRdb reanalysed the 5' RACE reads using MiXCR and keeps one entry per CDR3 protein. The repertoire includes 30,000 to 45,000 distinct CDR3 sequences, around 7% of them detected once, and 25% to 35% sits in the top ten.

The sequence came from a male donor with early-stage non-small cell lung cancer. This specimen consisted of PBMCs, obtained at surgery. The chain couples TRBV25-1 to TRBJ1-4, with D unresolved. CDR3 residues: CASSLGEKLFF. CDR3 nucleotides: TGTGCCAGCAGTCTGGGCGAAAAACTGTTTTTT.